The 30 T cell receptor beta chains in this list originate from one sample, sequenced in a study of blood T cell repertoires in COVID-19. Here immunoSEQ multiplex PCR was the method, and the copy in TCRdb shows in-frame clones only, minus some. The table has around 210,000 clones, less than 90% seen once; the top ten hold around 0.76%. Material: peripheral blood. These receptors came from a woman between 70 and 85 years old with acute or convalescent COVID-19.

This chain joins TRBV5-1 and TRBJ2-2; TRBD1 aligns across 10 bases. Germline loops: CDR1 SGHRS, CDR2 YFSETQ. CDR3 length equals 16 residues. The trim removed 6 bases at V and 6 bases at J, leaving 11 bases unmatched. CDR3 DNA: TGCGCCAGCAAGGTGGGACAGGGGTATATCTCCGGGGAGCTGTTTTTT. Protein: CASKVGQGYISGELFF. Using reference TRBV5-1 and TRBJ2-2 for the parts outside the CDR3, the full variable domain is KAGVTQTPRYLIKTRGQQVTLSCSPISGHRSVSWYQQTPGQGLQFLFEYFSETQRNKGNFPGRFSGRQFSNSRSEMNVSTLELGDSALYLCASKVGQGYISGELFFGEGSRLTVL.

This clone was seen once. DNA for the CDR3: TGTGCCAGCAGCAAAGGCACACAAGAGACCCAGTACTTC. This gives the protein CASSKGTQETQYF. V is TRBV7-9 and J is TRBJ2-5, with no clear D. This CDR3 region has 13 residues. Trimming took 5 bases from V and 2 from J, leaving 9 bases between them. CDR1 and CDR2 (germline): SEHNR, FQNEAQ (reference sequence).

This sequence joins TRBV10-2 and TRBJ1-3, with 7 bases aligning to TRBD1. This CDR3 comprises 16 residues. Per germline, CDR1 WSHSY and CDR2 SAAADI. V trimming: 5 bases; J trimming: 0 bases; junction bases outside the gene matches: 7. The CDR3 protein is CASSPPGQSSGNTIYF. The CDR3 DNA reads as TGCGCCAGCAGTCCCCCGGGACAGAGCTCTGGAAACACCATATATTTT.

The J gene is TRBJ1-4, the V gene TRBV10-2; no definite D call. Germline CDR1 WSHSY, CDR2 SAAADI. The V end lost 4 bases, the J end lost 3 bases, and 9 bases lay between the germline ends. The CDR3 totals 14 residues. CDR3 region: CASSVGHANEKLFF. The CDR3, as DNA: TGCGCCAGCAGTGTGGGCCACGCTAATGAAAAACTGTTTTTT.

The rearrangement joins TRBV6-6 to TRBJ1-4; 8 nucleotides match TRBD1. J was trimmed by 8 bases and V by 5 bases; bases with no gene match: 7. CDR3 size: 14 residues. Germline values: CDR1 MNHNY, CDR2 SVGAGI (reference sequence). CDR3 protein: CASSLGTGIEKLFF. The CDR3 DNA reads TGTGCCAGCAGTCTCGGGACAGGTATCGAAAAACTGTTTTTT.

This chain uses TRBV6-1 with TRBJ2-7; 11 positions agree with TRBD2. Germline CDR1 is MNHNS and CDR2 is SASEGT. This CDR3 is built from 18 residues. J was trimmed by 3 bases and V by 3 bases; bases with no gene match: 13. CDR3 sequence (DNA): TGTGCCAGCAGTGACGGCGGGACTAGCGGCCGCTCTAGCTACGAGCAGTACTTC. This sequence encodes CASSDGGTSGRSSYEQYF.

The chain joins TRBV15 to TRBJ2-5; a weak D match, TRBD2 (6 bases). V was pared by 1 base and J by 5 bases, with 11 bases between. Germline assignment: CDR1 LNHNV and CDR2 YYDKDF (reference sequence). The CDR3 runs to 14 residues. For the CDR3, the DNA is TGTGCCACCAGCAGAGGGGGGGTAGGCGAGACCCAGTACTTC. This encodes CATSRGGVGETQYF.

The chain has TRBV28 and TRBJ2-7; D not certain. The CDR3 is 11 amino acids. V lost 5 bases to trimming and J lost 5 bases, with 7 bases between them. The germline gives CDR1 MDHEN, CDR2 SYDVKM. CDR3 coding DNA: TGTGCCAGCAGTCTTAGAAACGAGCAGTACTTC. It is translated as CASSLRNEQYF.

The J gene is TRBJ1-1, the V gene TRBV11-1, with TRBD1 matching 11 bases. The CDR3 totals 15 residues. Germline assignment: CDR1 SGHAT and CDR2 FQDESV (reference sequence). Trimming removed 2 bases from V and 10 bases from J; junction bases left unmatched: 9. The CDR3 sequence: CASSLNGVGQGGAFF. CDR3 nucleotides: TGTGCCAGCAGCTTAAATGGCGTGGGACAGGGGGGAGCTTTCTTT.

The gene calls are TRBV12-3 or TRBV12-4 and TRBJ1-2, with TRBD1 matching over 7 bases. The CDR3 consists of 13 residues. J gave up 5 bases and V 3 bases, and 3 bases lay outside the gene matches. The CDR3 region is CASSLAGGYGYTF. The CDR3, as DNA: TGTGCCAGCAGTTTGGCAGGGGGGTATGGCTACACCTTC.

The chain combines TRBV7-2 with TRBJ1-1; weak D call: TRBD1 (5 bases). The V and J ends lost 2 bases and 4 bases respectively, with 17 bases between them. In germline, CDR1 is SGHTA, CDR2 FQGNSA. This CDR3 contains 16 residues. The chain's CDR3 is CASSLRAIGRGTEAFF. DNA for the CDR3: TGTGCCAGCAGCTTAAGGGCTATTGGGAGGGGCACTGAAGCTTTCTTT.

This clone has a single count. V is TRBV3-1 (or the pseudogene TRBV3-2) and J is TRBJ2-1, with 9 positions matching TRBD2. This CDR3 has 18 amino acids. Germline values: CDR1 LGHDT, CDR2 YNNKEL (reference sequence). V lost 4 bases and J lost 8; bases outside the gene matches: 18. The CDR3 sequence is CASSPGKEAGGGIDEQFF. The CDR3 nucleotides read TGTGCCAGCAGCCCCGGAAAGGAGGCGGGAGGGGGGATCGATGAGCAGTTCTTC.

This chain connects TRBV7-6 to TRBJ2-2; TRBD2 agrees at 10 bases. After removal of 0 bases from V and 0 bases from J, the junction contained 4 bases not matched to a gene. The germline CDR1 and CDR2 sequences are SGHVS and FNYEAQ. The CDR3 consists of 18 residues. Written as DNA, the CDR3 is TGTGCCAGCAGCTTAGCCCCTAGCGGGGGAGCGAACACCGGGGAGCTGTTTTTT. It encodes CASSLAPSGGANTGELFF.

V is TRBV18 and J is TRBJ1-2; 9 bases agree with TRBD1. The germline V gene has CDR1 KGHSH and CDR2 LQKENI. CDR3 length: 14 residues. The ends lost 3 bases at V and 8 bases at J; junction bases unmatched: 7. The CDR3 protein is CASSPGNRGQGYTF. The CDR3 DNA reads TGTGCCAGCTCACCTGGGAACAGGGGGCAAGGCTACACCTTC.

CDR3 sequence: CASIRERGNQPQHF. The CDR3 DNA sequence: TGTGCCAGCATCCGGGAACGCGGCAATCAGCCCCAGCATTTT. The chain uses TRBV2 and TRBJ1-5; no reliable D call. CDR1 and CDR2 (germline): SNHLY, FYNNEI. Trimming removed 7 bases at V and 2 bases at J, with 12 bases between. The CDR3 spans 14 residues.

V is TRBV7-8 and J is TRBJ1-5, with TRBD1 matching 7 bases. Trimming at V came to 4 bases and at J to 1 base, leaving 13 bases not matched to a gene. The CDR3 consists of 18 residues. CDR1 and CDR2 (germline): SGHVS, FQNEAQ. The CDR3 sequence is CASSSTGLIGGSNQPQHF. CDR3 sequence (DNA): TGTGCCAGCAGCTCGACAGGGTTGATTGGAGGGAGCAATCAGCCCCAGCATTTT.

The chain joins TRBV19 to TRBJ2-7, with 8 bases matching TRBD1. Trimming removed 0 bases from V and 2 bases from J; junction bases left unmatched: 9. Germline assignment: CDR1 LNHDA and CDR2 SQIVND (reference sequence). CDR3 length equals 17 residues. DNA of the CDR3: TGTGCCAGTAGTATAGAGGCGGGGACAGGTCCTACCTACGAGCAGTACTTC. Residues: CASSIEAGTGPTYEQYF.

DNA of the CDR3: TGTGCCAGCAGCTTAAAGGCCGGGACTGTGAGCAATGAGCAGTTCTTC. Its protein is CASSLKAGTVSNEQFF. J is TRBJ2-1 and V is TRBV7-3; TRBD2 is a possible D gene (6 bases). The V end was cut by 1 base, the J end by 6 bases, with 16 bases between. From germline, CDR1 is SGHTA and CDR2 FQGTGA. The CDR3 has 16 amino acids.

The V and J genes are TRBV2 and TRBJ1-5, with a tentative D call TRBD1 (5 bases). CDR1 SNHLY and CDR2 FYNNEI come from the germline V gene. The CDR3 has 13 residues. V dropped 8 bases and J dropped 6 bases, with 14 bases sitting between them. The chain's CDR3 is CASRRDGGQPQHF. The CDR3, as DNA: TGTGCCAGCCGGAGGGATGGGGGTCAGCCCCAGCATTTT.

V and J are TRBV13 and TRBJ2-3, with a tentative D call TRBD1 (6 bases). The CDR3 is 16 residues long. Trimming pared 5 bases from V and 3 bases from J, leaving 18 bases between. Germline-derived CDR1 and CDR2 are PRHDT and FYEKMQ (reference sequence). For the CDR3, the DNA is TGTGCCAGCAGCCCCCGGACAGCCCCAAGGACAGATACGCAGTATTTT. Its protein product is CASSPRTAPRTDTQYF.

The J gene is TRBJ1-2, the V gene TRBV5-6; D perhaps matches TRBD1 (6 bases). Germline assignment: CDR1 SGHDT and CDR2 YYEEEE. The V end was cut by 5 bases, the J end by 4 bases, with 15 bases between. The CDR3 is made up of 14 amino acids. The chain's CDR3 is CASSTQGSRYGYTF. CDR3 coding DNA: TGTGCCAGCAGTACTCAGGGGTCCCGCTATGGCTACACCTTC.

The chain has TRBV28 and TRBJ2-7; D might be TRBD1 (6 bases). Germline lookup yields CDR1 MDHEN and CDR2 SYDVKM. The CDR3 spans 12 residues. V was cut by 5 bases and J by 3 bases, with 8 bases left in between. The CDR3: CASSGQFYEQYF. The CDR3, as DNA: TGTGCCAGCAGTGGACAGTTCTACGAGCAGTACTTC. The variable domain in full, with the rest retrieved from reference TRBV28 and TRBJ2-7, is DVKVTQSSRYLVKRTGEKVFLECVQDMDHENMFWYRQDPGLGLRLIYFSYDVKMKEKGDIPEGYSVSREKKERFSLILESASTNQTSMYLCASSGQFYEQYFGPGTRLTVT.

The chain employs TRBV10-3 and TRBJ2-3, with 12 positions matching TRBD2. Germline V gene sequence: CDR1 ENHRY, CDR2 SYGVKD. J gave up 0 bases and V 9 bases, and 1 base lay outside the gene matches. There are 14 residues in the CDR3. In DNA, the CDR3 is TGTGCCATAGGGACTAGCGGGAGCACAGATACGCAGTATTTT. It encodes CAIGTSGSTDTQYF.

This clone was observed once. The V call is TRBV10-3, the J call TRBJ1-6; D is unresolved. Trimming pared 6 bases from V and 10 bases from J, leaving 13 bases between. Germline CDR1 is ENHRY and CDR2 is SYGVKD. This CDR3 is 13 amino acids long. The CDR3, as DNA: TGTGCCATCAGGGCGGGATCTTTCTCACCCCTCCACTTT. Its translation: CAIRAGSFSPLHF.

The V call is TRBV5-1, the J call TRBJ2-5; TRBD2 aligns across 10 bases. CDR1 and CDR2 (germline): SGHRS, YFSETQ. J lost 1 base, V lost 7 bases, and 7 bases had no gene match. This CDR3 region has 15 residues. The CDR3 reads CASSRQREGQETQYF. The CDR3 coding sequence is TGCGCCAGCTCGAGACAGCGGGAGGGCCAAGAGACCCAGTACTTC.

DNA of the CDR3: TGTGCCAGCAGCTCAACTCGGGACAGTCGCACAGATACGCAGTATTTT. It translates to CASSSTRDSRTDTQYF. This chain connects TRBV28 to TRBJ2-3; 7 bases match TRBD1. The CDR3 consists of 16 residues. V lost 6 bases to trimming and J lost 1 base; unmatched junction nucleotides: 10. Germline lookup yields CDR1 MDHEN and CDR2 SYDVKM.

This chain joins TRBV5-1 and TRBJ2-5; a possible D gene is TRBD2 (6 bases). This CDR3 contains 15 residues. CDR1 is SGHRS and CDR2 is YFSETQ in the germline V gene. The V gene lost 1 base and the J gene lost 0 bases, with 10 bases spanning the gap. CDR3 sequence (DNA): TGCGCCAGCAGCTTGCTAGCGCAGTACCAAGAGACCCAGTACTTC. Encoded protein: CASSLLAQYQETQYF.

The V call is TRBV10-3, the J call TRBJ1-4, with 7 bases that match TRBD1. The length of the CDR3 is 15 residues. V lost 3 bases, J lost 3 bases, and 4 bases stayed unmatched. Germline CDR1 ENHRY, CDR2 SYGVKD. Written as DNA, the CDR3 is TGTGCCATCAGTGACCGGGGGACAGCTAATGAAAAACTGTTTTTT. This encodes CAISDRGTANEKLFF.

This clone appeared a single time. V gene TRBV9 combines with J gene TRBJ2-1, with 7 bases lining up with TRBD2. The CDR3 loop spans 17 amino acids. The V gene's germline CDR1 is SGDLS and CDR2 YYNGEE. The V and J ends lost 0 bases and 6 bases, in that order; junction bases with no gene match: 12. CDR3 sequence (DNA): TGTGCCAGCAGCGTAGCCCTAGGGAGCGGGAACCGCAATGAGCAGTTCTTC. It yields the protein CASSVALGSGNRNEQFF. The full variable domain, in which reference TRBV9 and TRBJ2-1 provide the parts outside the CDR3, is DSGVTQTPKHLITATGQRVTLRCSPRSGDLSVYWYQQSLDQGLQFLIQYYNGEERAKGNILERFSAQQFPDLHSELNLSSLELGDSALYFCASSVALGSGNRNEQFFGPGTRLTVL.

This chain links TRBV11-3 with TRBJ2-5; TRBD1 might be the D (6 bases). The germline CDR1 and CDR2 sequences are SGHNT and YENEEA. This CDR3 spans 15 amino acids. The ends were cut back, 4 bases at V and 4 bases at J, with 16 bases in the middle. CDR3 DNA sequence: TGTGCCAGCAGCTCTGGGCAGACAGGTGTAGAGACCCAGTACTTC. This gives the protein CASSSGQTGVETQYF.